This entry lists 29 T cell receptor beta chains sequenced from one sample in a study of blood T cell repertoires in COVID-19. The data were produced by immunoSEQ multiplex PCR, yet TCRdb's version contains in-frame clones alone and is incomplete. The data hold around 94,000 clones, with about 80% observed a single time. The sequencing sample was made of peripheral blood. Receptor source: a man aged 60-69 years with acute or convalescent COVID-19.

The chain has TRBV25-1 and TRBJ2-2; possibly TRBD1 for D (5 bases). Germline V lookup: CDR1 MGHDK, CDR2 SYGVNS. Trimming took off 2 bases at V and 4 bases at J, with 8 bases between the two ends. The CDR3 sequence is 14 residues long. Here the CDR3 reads CASSEVRGTGELFF. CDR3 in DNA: TGTGCCAGCAGTGAAGTAAGGGGCACCGGGGAGCTGTTTTTT.

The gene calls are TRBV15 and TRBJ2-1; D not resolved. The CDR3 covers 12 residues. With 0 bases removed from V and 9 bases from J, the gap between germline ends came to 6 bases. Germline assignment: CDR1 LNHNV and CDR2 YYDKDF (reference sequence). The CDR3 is CATSRDLAEQFF. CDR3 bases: TGTGCCACCAGCAGAGATCTGGCTGAGCAGTTCTTC.

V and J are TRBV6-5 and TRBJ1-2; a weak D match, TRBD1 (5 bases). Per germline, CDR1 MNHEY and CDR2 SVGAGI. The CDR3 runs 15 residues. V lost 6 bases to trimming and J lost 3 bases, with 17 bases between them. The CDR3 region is CASRSLRGWDYGYTF. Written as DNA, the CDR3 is TGTGCCAGCAGGTCCCTAAGGGGCTGGGACTATGGCTACACCTTC.

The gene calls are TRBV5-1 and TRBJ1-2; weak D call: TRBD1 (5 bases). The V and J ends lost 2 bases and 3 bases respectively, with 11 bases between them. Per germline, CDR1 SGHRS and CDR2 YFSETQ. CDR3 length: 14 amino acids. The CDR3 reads CASSFRGDDYGYTF. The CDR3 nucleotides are TGCGCCAGCAGCTTTAGGGGCGACGACTATGGCTACACCTTC.

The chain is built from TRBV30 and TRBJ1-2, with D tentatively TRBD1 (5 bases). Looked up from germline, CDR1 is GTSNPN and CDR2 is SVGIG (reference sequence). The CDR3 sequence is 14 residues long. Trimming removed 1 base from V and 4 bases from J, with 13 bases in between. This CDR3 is CAWSEGYNLYGYTF. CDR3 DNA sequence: TGTGCCTGGAGTGAGGGGTATAACCTCTATGGCTACACCTTC.

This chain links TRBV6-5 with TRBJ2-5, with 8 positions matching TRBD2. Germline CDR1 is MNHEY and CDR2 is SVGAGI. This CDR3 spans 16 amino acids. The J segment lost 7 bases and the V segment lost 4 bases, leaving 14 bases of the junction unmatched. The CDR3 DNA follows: TGTGCCAGCAGTTCACCCCGGGCGGCGGGGGGTGGGACCCAGTACTTC. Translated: CASSSPRAAGGGTQYF.

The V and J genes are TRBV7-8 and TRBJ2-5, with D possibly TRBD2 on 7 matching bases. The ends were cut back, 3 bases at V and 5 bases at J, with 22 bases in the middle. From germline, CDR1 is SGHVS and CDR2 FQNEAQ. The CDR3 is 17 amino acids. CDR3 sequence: CASSFYRGGESWETQYF. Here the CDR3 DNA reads TGTGCCAGCAGCTTTTATAGGGGGGGGGAATCCTGGGAGACCCAGTACTTC.

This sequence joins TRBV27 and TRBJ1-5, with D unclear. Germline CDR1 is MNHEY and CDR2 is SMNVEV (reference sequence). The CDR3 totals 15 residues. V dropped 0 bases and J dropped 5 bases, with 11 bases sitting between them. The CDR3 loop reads CASSLSEGGDQPQHF. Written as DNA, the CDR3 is TGTGCCAGCAGTTTATCAGAGGGCGGCGATCAGCCCCAGCATTTT.

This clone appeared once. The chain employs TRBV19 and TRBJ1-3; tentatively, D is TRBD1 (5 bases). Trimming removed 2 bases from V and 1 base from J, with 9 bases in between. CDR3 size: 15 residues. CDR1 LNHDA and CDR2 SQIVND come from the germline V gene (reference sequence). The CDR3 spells CASSIQGISGNTIYF. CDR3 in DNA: TGTGCCAGTAGTATACAGGGAATTTCTGGAAACACCATATATTTT.

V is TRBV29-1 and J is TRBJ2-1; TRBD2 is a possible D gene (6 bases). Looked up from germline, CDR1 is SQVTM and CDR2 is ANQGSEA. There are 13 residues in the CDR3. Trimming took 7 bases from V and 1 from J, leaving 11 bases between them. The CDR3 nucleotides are TGCAGCGCCCTTAGCGGTTCCTACAATGAGCAGTTCTTC. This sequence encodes CSALSGSYNEQFF.

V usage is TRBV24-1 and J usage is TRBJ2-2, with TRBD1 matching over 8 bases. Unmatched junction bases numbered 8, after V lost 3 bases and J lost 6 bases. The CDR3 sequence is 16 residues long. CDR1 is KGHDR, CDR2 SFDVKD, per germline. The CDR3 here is CATSDGGQVRAGELFF. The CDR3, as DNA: TGTGCCACCAGTGATGGGGGACAGGTACGAGCCGGGGAGCTGTTTTTT.

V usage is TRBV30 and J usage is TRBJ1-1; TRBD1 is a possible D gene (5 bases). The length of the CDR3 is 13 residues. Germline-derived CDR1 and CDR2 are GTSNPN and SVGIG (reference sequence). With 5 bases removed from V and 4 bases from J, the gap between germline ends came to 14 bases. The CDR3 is CAWGHQWATEAFF. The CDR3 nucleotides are TGTGCCTGGGGACACCAGTGGGCCACTGAAGCTTTCTTT.

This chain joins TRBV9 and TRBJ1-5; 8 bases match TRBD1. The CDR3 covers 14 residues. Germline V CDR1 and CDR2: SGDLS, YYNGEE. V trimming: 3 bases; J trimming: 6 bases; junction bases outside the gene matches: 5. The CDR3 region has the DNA TGTGCCAGCAGCGGGACAGGGTCCACTCAGCCCCAGCATTTT. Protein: CASSGTGSTQPQHF.

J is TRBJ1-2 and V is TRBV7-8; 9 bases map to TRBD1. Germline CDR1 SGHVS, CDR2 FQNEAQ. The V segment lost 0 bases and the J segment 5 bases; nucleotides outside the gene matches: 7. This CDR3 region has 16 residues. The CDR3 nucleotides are TGTGCCAGCAGCTTAGCCCTACAGGGGGCGTATTATGGCTACACCTTC. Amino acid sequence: CASSLALQGAYYGYTF.

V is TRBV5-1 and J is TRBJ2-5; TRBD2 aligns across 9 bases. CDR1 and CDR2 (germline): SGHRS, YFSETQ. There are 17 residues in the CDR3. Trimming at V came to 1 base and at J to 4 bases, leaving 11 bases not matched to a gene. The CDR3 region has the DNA TGCGCCAGCAGCTTGTCGTCCCTAGCGGGGTTTAGAGAGACCCAGTACTTC. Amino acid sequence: CASSLSSLAGFRETQYF. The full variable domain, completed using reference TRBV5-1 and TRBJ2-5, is KAGVTQTPRYLIKTRGQQVTLSCSPISGHRSVSWYQQTPGQGLQFLFEYFSETQRNKGNFPGRFSGRQFSNSRSEMNVSTLELGDSALYLCASSLSSLAGFRETQYFGPGTRLLVL.

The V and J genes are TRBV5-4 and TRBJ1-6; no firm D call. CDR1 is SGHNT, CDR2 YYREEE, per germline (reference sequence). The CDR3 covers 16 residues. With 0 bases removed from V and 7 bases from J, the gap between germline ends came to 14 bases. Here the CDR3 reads CASSLAGSRSNSPLHF. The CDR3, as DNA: TGTGCCAGCAGCTTGGCAGGATCCCGCAGCAATTCACCCCTCCACTTT.

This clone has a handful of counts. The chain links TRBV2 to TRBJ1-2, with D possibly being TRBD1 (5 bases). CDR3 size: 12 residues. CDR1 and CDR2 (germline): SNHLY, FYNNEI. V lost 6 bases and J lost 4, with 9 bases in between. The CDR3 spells CASREDIYGYTF. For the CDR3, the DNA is TGTGCCAGCAGAGAGGACATCTATGGCTACACCTTC.

This chain's CDR3 is CASSEGGATEAFF. The DNA of the CDR3 is TGTGCCAGCAGTGAGGGGGGGGCCACTGAAGCTTTCTTT. This chain uses TRBV25-1 with TRBJ1-1; D might be TRBD1 (6 bases). The CDR3 sequence is 13 residues long. From germline, CDR1 is MGHDK and CDR2 SYGVNS. The ends were cut back, 3 bases at V and 4 bases at J, with 9 bases in the middle.

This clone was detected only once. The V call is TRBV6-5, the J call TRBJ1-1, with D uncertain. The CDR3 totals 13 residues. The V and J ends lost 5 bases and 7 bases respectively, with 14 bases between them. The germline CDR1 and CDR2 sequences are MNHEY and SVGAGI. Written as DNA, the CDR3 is TGTGCCAGCAGTACTGTGGGAGGGAATGAAGCTTTCTTT. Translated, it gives CASSTVGGNEAFF.

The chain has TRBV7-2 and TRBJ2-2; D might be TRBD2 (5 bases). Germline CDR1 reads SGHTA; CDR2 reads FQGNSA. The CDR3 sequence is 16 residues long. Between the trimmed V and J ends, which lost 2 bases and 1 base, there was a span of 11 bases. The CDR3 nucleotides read TGTGCCAGCAGCTTAACGGTAGCGAGGAACACCGGGGAGCTGTTTTTT. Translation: CASSLTVARNTGELFF.

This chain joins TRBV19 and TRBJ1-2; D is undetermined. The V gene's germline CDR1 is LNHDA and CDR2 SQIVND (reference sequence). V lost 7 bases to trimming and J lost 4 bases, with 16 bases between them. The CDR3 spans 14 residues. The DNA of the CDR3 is TGTGCCAGTAAAGAGGAGCGCTTGAGCTATGGCTACACCTTC. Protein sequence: CASKEERLSYGYTF.

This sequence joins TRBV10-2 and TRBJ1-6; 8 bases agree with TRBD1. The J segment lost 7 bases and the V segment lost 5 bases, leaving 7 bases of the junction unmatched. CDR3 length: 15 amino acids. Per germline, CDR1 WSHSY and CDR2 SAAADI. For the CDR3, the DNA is TGCGCCAGCAGTCCGGGACAGGCTTCCAATTCACCCCTCCACTTT. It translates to CASSPGQASNSPLHF.

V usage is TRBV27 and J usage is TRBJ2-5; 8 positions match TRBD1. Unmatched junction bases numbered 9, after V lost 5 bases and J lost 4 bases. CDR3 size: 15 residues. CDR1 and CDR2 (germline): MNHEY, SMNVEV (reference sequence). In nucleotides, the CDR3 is TGTGCCAGCAGTACTGGACAGGGAAATAGAGAGACCCAGTACTTC. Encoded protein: CASSTGQGNRETQYF.

This CDR3 is CASSVTGLNTEAFF. For the CDR3, the DNA is TGTGCCAGCAGCGTAACGGGTCTCAACACTGAAGCTTTCTTT. The rearrangement uses TRBV11-2 and TRBJ1-1; D call uncertain. With 5 bases removed from V and 2 bases from J, the gap between germline ends came to 12 bases. This CDR3 spans 14 amino acids. CDR1 is SGHAT, CDR2 FQNNGV, per germline.

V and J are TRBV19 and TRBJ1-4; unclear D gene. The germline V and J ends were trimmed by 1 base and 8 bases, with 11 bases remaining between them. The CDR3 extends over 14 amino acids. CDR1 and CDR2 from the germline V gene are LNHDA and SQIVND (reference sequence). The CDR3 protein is CASSIGGFREKLFF. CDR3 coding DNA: TGTGCCAGTAGTATAGGAGGGTTTCGCGAAAAACTGTTTTTT.

CDR3 nucleotides: TGTGCCAGCAGTGTAATGGGGGACGGGACAGTCGGCTACACCTTC. Translation: CASSVMGDGTVGYTF. The chain carries TRBV2 and TRBJ1-2; 7 nucleotides match TRBD1. V shed 4 bases, J shed 8 bases, and the junction held 13 bases outside the gene matches. The CDR3 sequence is 15 residues long. Per the germline V gene, CDR1 is SNHLY and CDR2 is FYNNEI. The full variable domain, rest sourced from reference TRBV2 and TRBJ1-2, is EPEVTQTPSHQVTQMGQEVILRCVPISNHLYFYWYRQILGQKVEFLVSFYNNEISEKSEIFDDQFSVERPDGSNFTLKIRSTKLEDSAMYFCASSVMGDGTVGYTFGSGTRLTVV.

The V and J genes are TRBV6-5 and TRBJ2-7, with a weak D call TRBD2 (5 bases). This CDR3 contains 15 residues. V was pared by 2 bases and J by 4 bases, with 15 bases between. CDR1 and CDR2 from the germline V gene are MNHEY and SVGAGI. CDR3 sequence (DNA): TGTGCCAGCAGTTACGGCGCTAGCTCAACTTACGAGCAGTACTTC. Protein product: CASSYGASSTYEQYF.

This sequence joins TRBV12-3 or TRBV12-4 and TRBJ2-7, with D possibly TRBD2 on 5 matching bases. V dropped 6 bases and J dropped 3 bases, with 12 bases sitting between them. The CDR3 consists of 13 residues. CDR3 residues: CASRVDLHYEQYF. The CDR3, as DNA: TGTGCCAGCAGGGTGGACTTACACTACGAGCAGTACTTC.

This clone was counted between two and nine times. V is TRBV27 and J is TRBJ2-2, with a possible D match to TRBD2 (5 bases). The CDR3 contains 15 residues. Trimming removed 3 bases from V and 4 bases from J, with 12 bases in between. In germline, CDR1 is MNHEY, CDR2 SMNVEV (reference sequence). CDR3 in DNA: TGTGCCAGCAGTTTGGCGGAGGTAGTCACCGGGGAGCTGTTTTTT. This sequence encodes CASSLAEVVTGELFF.